This TCR beta chain was captured by sequencing in a study of beta chain features in type 1 diabetes (dated by TCRdb to 2017 to 2018). About the study as a whole: No differences in mean age, gender distribution, total cell number or subset yield were found between patients and healthy donors. In the study, TCRB repertoires of sorted circulating CD4+ T cell subsets from recently diagnosed type 1 diabetes patients were compared with those of matched healthy donors. Regulatory and stem cell-like memory subsets were isolated from only 8 patients and roughly eight healthy donors, whereas naive and central memory subsets came from all 30 or so donors. A total of about 100,000,000 sorted cells were examined across all samples, and RNA yield correlated strongly with the number of cells per subset. Study-wide findings and limitations: Because the HLA sub-analyses included only small numbers of individuals, any influence of HLA type on TCRB rearrangement was left unresolved. At VDJ recombination sites, type 1 diabetes patients had fewer insertions and more deleted nucleotides, which implies abnormalities in thymic rearrangement. Naive, central memory and regulatory TCRB repertoires appeared more similar among patients than among healthy donors. PCR may preferentially amplify shorter templates, but because patient and control samples were amplified and corrected together, any resulting skew would affect both groups equally. A moderate but significant shortening of TCRB CDR3 length was observed in type 1 diabetes patients in all four CD4+ subsets. Sequencing cDNA rather than genomic DNA could over-represent highly expressing activated cells, although activation and CD3 levels did not differ between groups.

A single peripheral blood draw of approximately 120 mL on average was collected from each donor into heparinised tubes. Naive, central memory, regulatory and stem cell-like memory CD4+ T cells were sorted on a BD FACSAria II using a panel including CD45RO, CCR7, CD25, CD127, CD95 and CD27. Purity was above 98% for every sorted population. PBMCs were isolated right away by Lymphoprep density gradient centrifugation and were stained directly, without culture. So that batch effects would be minimized, each experiment stained and sorted samples in pairs, pairing one healthy donor with one patient. All of the isolated RNA was reverse transcribed with the High Capacity cDNA Reverse Transcription Kit, so expressed TCRB transcripts were sequenced. Deep immunoSEQ sequencing was applied to naive, central memory and regulatory T cell samples, giving an average of roughly 3.5 million total reads per sample. Sorted cells were lysed in RLT buffer, and RNA was extracted using DNase-treated RNeasy Micro or Mini kits according to cell number. Each cell subset was processed separately to prevent cross-contamination, with patient and healthy donor samples processed together. TCRB sequences were amplified from cDNA with the immunoSEQ multiplex PCR, producing 87-bp fragments spanning the CDR3 region. Sequencing of the amplicons was performed on the Illumina HiSeq platform. Per the original workflow: PCR bias was computationally corrected using synthetic template baselines, reads within Hamming distance 2 were collapsed, and singletons that could not be merged were discarded. By aligning reads against IMGT, V, D and J genes, CDR3 length, and insertions or deletions at six rearrangement sites were assigned. Clonotype counts were normalized to sorted cell number within each subset before computing true diversity and Gini coefficients with the tcR R package. Repertoire sharing was quantified using the overlap coefficient calculated on TCRB nucleotide sequences. Out-of-frame TCRB sequences from naive cells were analyzed as a proxy for the pre-selection repertoire. TCRdb mirrors the immuneACCESS table, restricted to in-frame sequences. Some clones are absent from its copies; in checked studies, under half trace to an unresolved V gene, and the reason for the others is unknown. The V and J calls and clone size come from that table; D and trimming were worked out from the DNA. The sample data list some 170,000 clones, and roughly 59% of these were observed just once. The ten largest clones represent 0.08% to 0.1% of the sample.

This clone was seen only a few times. The specificity of this receptor is unknown. Base qualities are missing; no much larger clone stands one base away. The source material was naive CD4+ T cells from blood. According to the study, the label for this sample's cell subset or site signals: true naive CD4+ T cells. This TCR came from a man aged 30 to 39 with type 1 diabetes.

The nucleotide sequence is TGCGCCAGCAGTCAATCCCCTGGGGCAGGGTACTATTCACCCCTCCACTTT. The encoded protein is CASSQSPGAGYYSPLHF. The chain employs TRBV23-1 and TRBJ1-6; the D gene is perhaps TRBD1, on 5 matching bases. TRBV23-1 is an ORF; its function is uncertain. Cut back by 0 bases and 8 bases, the V and J ends lie 17 bases apart. There are 17 amino acids in the CDR3, from cysteine to phenylalanine inclusive. Of the read, only the CDR3 DNA is kept; its 51 bases are in frame from base 1.